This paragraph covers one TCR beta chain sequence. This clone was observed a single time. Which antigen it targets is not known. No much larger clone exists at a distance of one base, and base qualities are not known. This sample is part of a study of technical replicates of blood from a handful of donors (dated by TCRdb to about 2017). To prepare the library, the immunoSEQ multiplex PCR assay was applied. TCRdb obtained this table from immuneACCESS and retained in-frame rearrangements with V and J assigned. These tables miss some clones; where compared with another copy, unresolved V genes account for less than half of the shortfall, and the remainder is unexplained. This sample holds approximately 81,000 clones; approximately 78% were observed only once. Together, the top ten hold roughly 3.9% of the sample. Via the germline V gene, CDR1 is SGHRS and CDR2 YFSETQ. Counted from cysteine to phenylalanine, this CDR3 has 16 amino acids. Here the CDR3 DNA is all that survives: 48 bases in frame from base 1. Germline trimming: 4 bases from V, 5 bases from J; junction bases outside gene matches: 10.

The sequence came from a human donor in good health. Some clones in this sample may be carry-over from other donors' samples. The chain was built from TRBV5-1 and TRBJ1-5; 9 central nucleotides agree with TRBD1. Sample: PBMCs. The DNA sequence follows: TGCGCCAGCAGCAACCTCGGGGGACAGGGATATCAGCCCCAGCATTTT. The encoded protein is CASSNLGGQGYQPQHF.